This T cell receptor beta chain was retrieved from a study of PD-1 blockade in classical Hodgkin lymphoma. Study information: Intravenous infusions of nivolumab 3 mg/kg reached patients every 2 weeks.

Turning to this clone: The antigen remains undetermined.

This CDR3 contains 11 residues. V lost 6 bases and J 5 bases, leaving 8 bases between the germline ends. Germline V gives CDR1 DFQATT, CDR2 SNEGSKA (reference sequence). Relapse after autologous stem cell transplantation occurred in every patient, and brentuximab vedotin exposure varied. Broader study findings: Significantly greater TCR diversity emerged by C4D1 in CD4+ cells but not CD8+ cells.

TCRdb keeps only in-frame clones here, not all; method: immunoSEQ multiplex PCR. This table holds around 26,000 clones, roughly 80% found once. The sample consisted of peripheral blood mononuclear cells (PBMCs), taken before the second cycle of nivolumab. This TCR derives from a human donor with classical Hodgkin lymphoma. This chain connects TRBV20-1 to TRBJ2-1; unclear D gene. The CDR3 protein is CSATPDNEQFF. The CDR3 DNA sequence: TGCAGTGCGACGCCCGACAATGAGCAGTTCTTC.